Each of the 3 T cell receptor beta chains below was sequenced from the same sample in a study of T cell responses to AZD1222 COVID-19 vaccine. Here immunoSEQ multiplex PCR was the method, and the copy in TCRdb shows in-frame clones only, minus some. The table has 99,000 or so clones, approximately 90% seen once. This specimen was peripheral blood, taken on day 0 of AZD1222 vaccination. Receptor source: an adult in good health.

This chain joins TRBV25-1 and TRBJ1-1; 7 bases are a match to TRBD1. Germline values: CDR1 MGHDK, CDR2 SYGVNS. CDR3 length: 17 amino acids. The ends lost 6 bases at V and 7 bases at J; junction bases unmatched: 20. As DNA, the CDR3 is TGTGCCAGCAGCGGACTGCATTTTCAGGACAGGACCAATGAAGCTTTCTTT. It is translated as CASSGLHFQDRTNEAFF.

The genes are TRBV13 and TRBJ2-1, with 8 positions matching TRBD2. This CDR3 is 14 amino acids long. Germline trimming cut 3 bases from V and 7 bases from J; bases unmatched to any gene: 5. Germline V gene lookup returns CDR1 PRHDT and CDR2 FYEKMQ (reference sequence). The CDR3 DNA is TGTGCCAGCAGCTTCAATAGCGGGGAAAATGAGCAGTTCTTC. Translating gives CASSFNSGENEQFF.

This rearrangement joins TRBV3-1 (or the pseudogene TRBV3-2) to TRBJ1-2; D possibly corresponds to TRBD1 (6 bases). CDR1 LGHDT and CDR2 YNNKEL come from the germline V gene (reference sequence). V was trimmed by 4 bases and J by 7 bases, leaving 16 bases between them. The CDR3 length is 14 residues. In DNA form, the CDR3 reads TGTGCCAGCAGCCGTTGGAGGGGGGAGGCTGGCTACACCTTC. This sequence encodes CASSRWRGEAGYTF.